This passage covers 13 T cell receptor beta chains from one sample sequenced in a study of blood T cell repertoires in COVID-19. TCRdb's copy holds only in-frame clones and misses some; the assay was immunoSEQ multiplex PCR. In the table there are about 260,000 clones, 80% to 95% of which are singletons. The sequenced sample was peripheral blood. The receptors derive from a person under 35 with COVID-19, enrolled during active disease.

The chain uses TRBV11-2 and TRBJ2-1, with D possibly being TRBD2 (5 bases). Deletions cut 3 bases from V and 8 bases from J, with 5 bases between. The CDR3 length is 11 residues. The germline V gene has CDR1 SGHAT and CDR2 FQNNGV. In DNA form, the CDR3 reads TGTGCCAGCAGCTTCGGGGATGAGCAGTTCTTC. Protein sequence: CASSFGDEQFF. The full variable domain, completed using reference TRBV11-2 and TRBJ2-1, is EAGVAQSPRYKIIEKRQSVAFWCNPISGHATLYWYQQILGQGPKLLIQFQNNGVVDDSQLPKDRFSAERLKGVDSTLKIQPAKLEDSAVYLCASSFGDEQFFGPGTRLTVL.

This clone was picked up one time. The V gene is TRBV19, the J gene TRBJ2-7; 9 bases map to TRBD2. The CDR3 has 14 residues. V trimming: 5 bases; J trimming: 5 bases; junction bases outside the gene matches: 7. The germline gives CDR1 LNHDA, CDR2 SQIVND (reference sequence). DNA of the CDR3: TGTGCCAGTAGTCGGGCGGGAGGGGGTGACGAGCAGTACTTC. Amino acid sequence: CASSRAGGGDEQYF.

J is TRBJ2-7 and V is TRBV5-6; 10 nucleotides line up with TRBD2. V shed 3 bases, J shed 5 bases, and the junction held 14 bases outside the gene matches. From germline, CDR1 is SGHDT and CDR2 YYEEEE. The CDR3 is 17 residues long. CDR3 in DNA: TGTGCCAGCAGCTGGGGGTTCGTTTCTAGCGGGAGTGACGAGCAGTACTTC. This codes for CASSWGFVSSGSDEQYF.

DNA for the CDR3: TGCGCCAGCAGCTTGGCCCAGGTTGCCGGGGAGCTGTTTTTT. Translated: CASSLAQVAGELFF. The V call is TRBV5-1, the J call TRBJ2-2; D is unclear. The CDR3 is made up of 14 amino acids. Germline CDR1 SGHRS, CDR2 YFSETQ. V dropped 0 bases and J dropped 6 bases, with 9 bases sitting between them.

V is TRBV6-2 or TRBV6-3 and J is TRBJ2-1; D unresolved. CDR1 and CDR2 from the germline V gene are MNHEY and SVGEGT. With 6 bases removed from V and 0 bases from J, the gap between germline ends came to 12 bases. This CDR3 has 15 amino acids. The CDR3 bases are TGTGCCAGCAGCTCAACCGCCAGCTCCTACAATGAGCAGTTCTTC. Translation gives CASSSTASSYNEQFF.

The genes are TRBV7-8 and TRBJ2-7; D might be TRBD2 (5 bases). Germline V lookup: CDR1 SGHVS, CDR2 FQNEAQ. The CDR3 sequence is 14 residues long. Trimming removed 5 bases at V and 4 bases at J, with 15 bases between. CDR3 residues: CASSPGVALYEQYF. The CDR3 DNA follows: TGTGCCAGCAGCCCCGGGGTAGCGCTATACGAGCAGTACTTC.

This clone was recorded only once. The chain is built from TRBV19 and TRBJ2-7; 7 nucleotides agree with TRBD2. The J segment lost 3 bases and the V segment lost 6 bases, leaving 5 bases of the junction unmatched. The CDR3 totals 13 residues. Germline loops: CDR1 LNHDA, CDR2 SQIVND (reference sequence). CDR3 region: CASRIAGDYEQYF. CDR3 in DNA: TGTGCCAGTAGAATCGCGGGAGACTACGAGCAGTACTTC.

This chain links TRBV5-6 with TRBJ2-7, with a tentative D call TRBD1 (6 bases). Germline V gene sequence: CDR1 SGHDT, CDR2 YYEEEE. V lost 4 bases, J lost 7 bases, and 15 bases lay in between. This CDR3 is built from 13 residues. CDR3 residues: CASSLGRTAEQYF. CDR3 nucleotides: TGTGCCAGCAGCCTGGGCCGGACAGCTGAGCAGTACTTC.

To note about this clone: The sample holds other DNA sequences that translate to the same CDR3. V usage is TRBV5-6 and J usage is TRBJ1-2; perhaps TRBD1 as D (6 bases). This CDR3 has 13 amino acids. Between the trimmed V and J ends, which lost 0 bases and 4 bases, there was a span of 7 bases. CDR1 is SGHDT and CDR2 is YYEEEE in the germline V gene. The CDR3 loop reads CASSLGRGYGYTF. The DNA for the CDR3 is TGTGCCAGCAGCTTGGGCAGGGGCTATGGCTACACCTTC.

V usage is TRBV19 and J usage is TRBJ2-3, with 10 bases that match TRBD2. The germline gives CDR1 LNHDA, CDR2 SQIVND (reference sequence). The V gene end was trimmed by 5 bases and the J gene end by 0 bases; junction bases not matched to a gene: 8. This CDR3 region has 17 residues. The DNA of the CDR3 is TGTGCCAGTAGTGGAATGACTAGCGGGCATAGCACAGATACGCAGTATTTT. Its protein is CASSGMTSGHSTDTQYF.

This chain joins TRBV4-1 and TRBJ1-4, with 10 bases aligning to TRBD1. The germline gives CDR1 MGHRA, CDR2 YSYEKL. This CDR3 spans 16 amino acids. Trimming cost V 1 base and J 4 bases; bases outside gene matches: 3. The CDR3 reads CASSQGQGAVNEKLFF. In nucleotides, the CDR3 is TGCGCCAGCAGCCAAGGACAGGGGGCAGTTAATGAAAAACTGTTTTTT.

V and J are TRBV10-3 and TRBJ2-2, with D possibly TRBD1 on 6 matching bases. The germline gives CDR1 ENHRY, CDR2 SYGVKD. This CDR3 comprises 15 residues. V gave up 10 bases and J gave up 0 bases, with 15 bases separating them. CDR3 DNA sequence: TGTGCCAGCTGGGGCAGGGACACGAACACCGGGGAGCTGTTTTTT. Amino acids: CASWGRDTNTGELFF.

V is TRBV5-1 and J is TRBJ2-3, with TRBD2 matching over 8 bases. The CDR3 is 17 amino acids. V dropped 0 bases and J dropped 0; count of bases not matched to a gene: 6. Germline-derived CDR1 and CDR2 are SGHRS and YFSETQ. The chain's CDR3 is CASSLELAVSSTDTQYF. The CDR3 DNA is TGCGCCAGCAGCTTGGAACTAGCGGTGTCTAGCACAGATACGCAGTATTTT.